Given below is one T cell receptor beta chain in context. Its antigen has not been determined. At one of its ends the junction is not consistent with the germline gene, which may arise from a read error. This same CDR3 is encoded by further DNA sequences in the sample. The cohort consisted of more than 650 healthy bone marrow donors. At the time of sampling, all cohort members were nominally healthy, though unrecorded immune exposures were likely present. The donor was CMV seronegative and was included in the group of 352 seronegative cohort members. A peripheral blood sample was collected from each donor, and TCR beta sequencing was performed on peripheral blood mononuclear cells. The Qiagen DNeasy Blood Extraction Kit was used to extract genomic DNA from the blood cell samples. These data originate in a study of cytomegalovirus exposure and HLA in healthy donors (TCRdb year 2017). The study in broad terms: In an earlier analysis of 450 to 750 of the donors, 250 to 300 Gb of sequence data and 120 million or so unique TCR beta sequences from some 170 million T cells were reported. All discovery cohort repertoires had been generated using a single sequencing platform. Besides the first cohort of around 670 subjects, a separate validation cohort made up of 120 different subjects was used. A later genetic analysis took genome-wide SNP genotypes for about 55% of the roughly 700 donors and used that subset as a discovery cohort. The genetic ancestry cluster associated with self-reported Caucasian donors included 81% of the 398 genotyped donors. Across approximately 420 genotyped donors of the cohort, an average of 235,054 unique TCR beta nucleotide sequences per donor were sequenced, and 15% to 20% of those sequences were non-productive. In the later analysis, no new phenotypic data were used to find candidate immune exposures; instead, reliance was placed on TCR beta sequences and their occurrence across donors. Class I and class II HLA loci were covered by the typing at four-digit resolution. In a later analysis, previously published TCR beta repertoires from 670 or so donors were re-analyzed and high-resolution HLA genotyping was added so that TCR occurrence patterns could be studied. The study aimed to test whether cataloging public T cell receptors could reveal signatures of past pathogen exposure. Typing coverage differed by locus: A, B, C, DRB1 and DQB1 were typed in roughly 620-630 donors, DQA1 in roughly 510, DPA1 in around 600, and DPB1 in just under 490. Four or five DR-DQ haplotypes were handled as single units for association and clustering because linkage in the cohort was strong. The study combined high-throughput TCR immunosequencing, statistical association of individual TCRs with disease status, and machine learning to predict cytomegalovirus infection status. Alongside the repertoire data, information on donor age, sex, ethnicity and CMV serostatus was compiled. The study used immunosequencing to profile the T cell repertoires of 670 or so subjects and linked those repertoires to cytomegalovirus serostatus. To decide whether each TCR beta V gene segment behaved as functional or pseudogenic, an earlier analysis of fewer than 750 of the donors relied on high-throughput TCR beta sequencing. An early release covering some 640 HLA-typed donors comprised about 300 gigabases of sequencing data and tens of millions of unique TCR sequences.

The germline V gene supplies CDR1 MGHRA and CDR2 YSYEKL. From the cysteine through the phenylalanine, the CDR3 covers 15 amino acids. Only the CDR3 DNA is retained, 45 bases long and in frame from the first base. Receptor libraries were prepared by the immunoSEQ multiplex PCR assay. For the multiplex PCR, a mixture combining 60 forward primers for TCR Vbeta segments and 13 reverse primers for TCR Jbeta segments was used. The CDR3 region of rearranged TCR beta genes was amplified from genomic DNA with a multiplex PCR assay. The Illumina HiSeq System was used to sequence the amplified TCR beta libraries as 87-base-pair reads. As for the authors' bioinformatics: Across the 670 or so repertoires, a later analysis counted about 81 million unique TCR beta chains, around 11 million of which were shared by at least two donors. Raw reads were error-corrected and collapsed into unique sequences by a nearest-neighbor algorithm in which closely related sequences were merged to remove PCR and sequencing errors. Alignment of CDR3 sequences to IMGT reference sequences was used to assign V, D and J gene segments. For a sequence to be retained, a match of at least six nucleotides to both a V gene segment and a J gene segment was required. A rearrangement was called productive if the CDR3 had no stop codons and remained in frame with V and J, and every other rearrangement was called non-productive. CDR3 was defined according to IMGT convention as the region running from the second conserved V-encoded cysteine to the conserved J-encoded phenylalanine. In an earlier analysis of more than 550 of the donors, sequences lacking an unambiguous match to a single V gene segment were excluded. In an earlier analysis of 500 to 750 of the donors, V segments were called functional above 56.7% productive rearrangements and were called segregating when the between-donor standard deviation exceeded 5%. To diagnose cytomegalovirus status from the catalog of TCR beta chain sequences, a statistical classification framework was built. A later analysis assigned V and J genes by comparing TCR nucleotide sequences with IMGT/GENE-DB human TR gene sequences. The TCRdist pipeline was used in a later analysis to assign CDR3 sequences and most-parsimonious VDJ recombination scenarios. In a later analysis, every TCR beta chain was defined by the combination of its CDR3 amino acid sequence and its V-gene family, and reads without a unique V-gene family were dropped. To address suspected cross-contamination and a sequencing artifact, a later analysis removed 450 to 700 highly shared, low-generation-probability nucleotide sequences. In a later analysis, a clonal expansion index for each public chain was calculated from normalized within-repertoire ranks of inferred template counts. In a later analysis, generation probabilities were computed using a VDJ recombination model fitted to out-of-frame rearrangements, and the results were checked against IGoR. A later analysis scored TCR-TCR, TCR-HLA and TCR-CMV co-occurrence with hypergeometric tests, applying a repertoire-size bias correction to TCR pairs. A later analysis estimated false discovery rates by permuting HLA or CMV assignments 20 times. In a later analysis, co-occurring TCRs were grouped with DBSCAN, and TCRdist sequence similarity was added when clustering was performed within HLA-allele-positive subsets. Repertoires with fewer than 30,000 or more than 120,000 public chains were left out of co-occurrence clustering, as were four to six repertoires with anomalous nucleotide sharing. Not all clones reach the TCRdb copy of this immuneACCESS table, which keeps in-frame sequences only. Checked studies attribute under half of the gap to unresolved V genes and leave the rest unexplained. V and J calls and clone size come straight from that table; D and trimming were deduced from the DNA. This sample has 170,000 or so clones in its table, and roughly 80% of those were observed once. Under 5% of the sample is in the top ten clones.

What the authors observed across the whole study: In vitro tests confirmed that a few of the cytomegalovirus-associated TCR beta chains recognize cytomegalovirus antigens. The classifier was reported to diagnose cytomegalovirus status with high specificity and sensitivity in both the original cohort and the validation cohort. A later analysis found that most CMV-associated TCR beta chains appeared HLA-restricted, with HLA associations seemingly driven largely by CMV exposure. The 87-base-pair reads could not distinguish some IMGT-functional V segments, including TRBV6-2 and TRBV6-3, so those segments were excluded. The authors suggested that the approach could potentially be generalized to other disease states and immunological phenotypes. Sequencing depth was assumed to be roughly uniform across donors in the presence/absence analyses, though that assumption may not hold. Linkage disequilibrium might explain the correlated functional status among segregating V segments, but an unknown experimental factor could not be ruled out. An association between a missense DCLRE1C variant and V-gene and J-gene trimming of TCR beta chains was found in a later genetic analysis and replicated in an independent cohort. Most TCR sequences were observed very rarely across donors, whereas some public TCRs were present in many individuals. The study gave a list of more than 150 TCR beta chains associated with cytomegalovirus. A further reported finding was that TCR beta sequences accurately predicted the HLA-A and HLA-B alleles for most subjects in the first cohort. In a later analysis, HLA-associated TCR beta chains were found to be more clonally expanded and to have lower generation probabilities than equally common non-associated chains. CMV serostatus was the only immune exposure information available for the cohort. Strong co-occurrence of HLA alleles, especially DR and DQ, made assigning TCR associations to individual alleles difficult. According to a later analysis, TCR association rates differed among HLA loci, with DRB1 alleles showing the most associated TCRs and HLA-C alleles showing the fewest. Because HLA typing was unavailable for some donors at each locus, only the typed subset was used in association tests. Broadly in line with IMGT annotations, most TCR beta V segments showed up in productive rearrangements about 87% or about 30% of the time in an earlier analysis of several hundred of the donors. A cluster of highly shared sequence variants was judged likely to be a technical artifact of the sequencing pipeline. Compared with the 666-donor mean, donors in an Asian-associated ancestry cluster had fewer N-insertions in productive TCRs, according to a later genetic analysis. The cohort was sequenced for TCR beta chains only, and without alpha or paired-chain data the features that could be detected were limited. In a later analysis, several top co-occurrence clusters were reported to appear linked to parvovirus B19, influenza, CMV and Epstein-Barr virus. A later analysis associated 16,951 TCR beta sequences with specific HLA alleles at a false discovery rate of 0.05. Over 15 rarely observed V segments, including chromosome 9 orphons, were excluded from the earlier analysis of some 590 of the donors because counts were too low.

The sequence was obtained from a man between 18 and 35 years old in good health and CMV-seronegative. Sequenced material: PBMCs. The rearrangement combines TRBV4-1 with TRBJ1-1; perhaps TRBD1 is the D gene, with 6 bases matching. The DNA reads TGCGCCAGCAGCCTTGGACAGCCTGGGAACACTGAAGCCTTCTTT. This yields the protein CASSLGQPGNTEAFF.